The 6 T cell receptor beta chains reported below all come from one sample, sequenced in a study of T cell responses to AZD1222 COVID-19 vaccine. Sequencing was performed with immunoSEQ multiplex PCR; in TCRdb, only in-frame clones are kept and a portion is missing. This table holds about 120,000 clones, 70% to 90% found once. This specimen was peripheral blood, taken on day 0 of AZD1222 vaccination. Receptors originate from an adult in good health.

The V call is TRBV24-1, the J call TRBJ1-2, with D possibly matching TRBD1 (6 bases). This CDR3 is built from 16 residues. Germline V lookup: CDR1 KGHDR, CDR2 SFDVKD. With 7 bases removed from V and 8 bases from J, the gap between germline ends came to 25 bases. CDR3 sequence reads: CATRGGIGRGPKGYTF. The CDR3 bases are TGTGCCACCAGGGGGGGGATCGGACGGGGGCCGAAGGGCTACACCTTC.

The chain has TRBV5-1 and TRBJ1-2; D is undetermined. Deletions cut 3 bases from V and 3 bases from J, with 15 bases between. Germline loops: CDR1 SGHRS, CDR2 YFSETQ. The CDR3 is 15 amino acids. CDR3: CASSSLDGTDYGYTF. CDR3 DNA sequence: TGCGCCAGCAGCTCCTTGGACGGCACGGACTATGGCTACACCTTC.

The chain employs TRBV5-1 and TRBJ1-1; the D gene is possibly TRBD1 (5 bases). Trimming left V 3 bases short and J 2 bases short, with 11 bases between. This CDR3 is built from 14 residues. CDR1 and CDR2 (germline): SGHRS, YFSETQ. The CDR3 DNA reads as TGCGCCAGCAGCTGGGGGACGTCCAACACTGAAGCTTTCTTT. The encoded protein is CASSWGTSNTEAFF.

This rearrangement joins TRBV9 to TRBJ1-2, with TRBD1 identical over 8 bases. Per the germline V gene, CDR1 is SGDLS and CDR2 is YYNGEE. V dropped 0 bases and J dropped 2; count of bases not matched to a gene: 6. The length of the CDR3 is 16 residues. The CDR3 is CASSVERGTGNYGYTF. CDR3 sequence (DNA): TGTGCCAGCAGCGTAGAGCGTGGGACAGGCAACTATGGCTACACCTTC.

The rearrangement joins TRBV11-3 to TRBJ2-1; TRBD1 matches at 7 bases. Trimming took 5 bases from V and 4 from J; bases not matched to a gene: 5. CDR3 length: 14 amino acids. From germline, CDR1 is SGHNT and CDR2 YENEEA. The DNA of the CDR3 is TGTGCCAGCAGCCTGGGGACAGTTTACAATGAGCAGTTCTTC. Residues: CASSLGTVYNEQFF.

The chain combines TRBV3-1 (or the pseudogene TRBV3-2) with TRBJ2-3; D uncertain. CDR1 and CDR2 (germline): LGHDT, YNNKEL (reference sequence). The CDR3 consists of 15 residues. V shed 0 bases and J shed 10 bases, with 17 bases lying between them. The CDR3 DNA reads as TGTGCCAGCAGCCAAGATCGACTCCCGGGTTGGGCGCAGTATTTT. The encoded protein is CASSQDRLPGWAQYF.